This T cell receptor (beta chain) came from a study of T-cell reconstitution after alpha-beta-depleted transplantation in children. Study-level points and caveats: Some patients showed high day-60 TCRbeta diversity, which derived from surviving recipient T cells and thymic progenitors.

Preparation of the TCRbeta library involved a method that used unique molecular identifiers. TCRdb re-derived calls from the PCR reads in MiXCR, one entry per CDR3 protein. The table records approximately 500,000 distinct CDR3 sequences, over 20% of them present only once. CDR1 is SGHTA, CDR2 FQGTGA, per germline. The CDR3 length is 14 residues. The V gene lost 2 bases and the J gene lost 0 bases, with 7 bases spanning the gap. This clonotype has just a few counts. Its antigen is not identified. V usage is TRBV7-3 and J usage is TRBJ1-1, with D maybe TRBD1 (5 bases). This TCR derives from a boy less than two years old with Wiskott-Aldrich syndrome, due to receive a stem cell transplant. The sample here was PBMCs, taken before TCRalphabeta/CD19-depleted stem cell transplant. CDR3 amino acids: CASSLEGMNTEAFF. As DNA, the CDR3 is TGTGCCAGCAGCTTAGAGGGGATGAACACTGAAGCTTTCTTT.